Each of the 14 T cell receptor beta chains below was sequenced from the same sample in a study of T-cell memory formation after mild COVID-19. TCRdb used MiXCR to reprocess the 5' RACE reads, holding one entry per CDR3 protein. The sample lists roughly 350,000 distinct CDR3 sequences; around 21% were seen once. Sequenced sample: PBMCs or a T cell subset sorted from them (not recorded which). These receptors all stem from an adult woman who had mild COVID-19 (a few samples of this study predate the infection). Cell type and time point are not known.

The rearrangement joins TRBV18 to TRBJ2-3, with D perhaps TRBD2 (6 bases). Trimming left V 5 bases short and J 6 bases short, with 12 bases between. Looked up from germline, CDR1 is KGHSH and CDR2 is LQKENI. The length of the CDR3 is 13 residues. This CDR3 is CASSDTSRDTQYF. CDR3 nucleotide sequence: TGTGCCAGCTCAGATACTAGCCGGGATACGCAGTATTTT.

As DNA, the CDR3 is TGTGCCAGCAGCTTAAAGACTAGCGGGGATAAGACCGGGGAGCTGTTTTTT. Translation: CASSLKTSGDKTGELFF. This chain connects TRBV7-6 to TRBJ2-2; 11 bases line up with TRBD2. Losses at the gene ends were 2 bases for V and 5 bases for J; bases not matched to a gene: 7. CDR1 is SGHVS and CDR2 is FNYEAQ in the germline V gene. The CDR3 is 17 residues long.

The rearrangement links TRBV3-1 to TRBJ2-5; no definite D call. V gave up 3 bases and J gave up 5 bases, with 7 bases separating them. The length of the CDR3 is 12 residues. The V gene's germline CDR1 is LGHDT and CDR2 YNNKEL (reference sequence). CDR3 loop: CASSHEVETQYF. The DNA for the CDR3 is TGTGCCAGCAGCCACGAAGTTGAGACCCAGTACTTC.

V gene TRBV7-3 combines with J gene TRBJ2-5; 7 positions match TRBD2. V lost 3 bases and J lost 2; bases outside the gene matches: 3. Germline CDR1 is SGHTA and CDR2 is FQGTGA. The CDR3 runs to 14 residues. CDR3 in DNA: TGTGCCAGCAGCTTTAGCGGGCATCAAGAGACCCAGTACTTC. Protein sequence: CASSFSGHQETQYF.

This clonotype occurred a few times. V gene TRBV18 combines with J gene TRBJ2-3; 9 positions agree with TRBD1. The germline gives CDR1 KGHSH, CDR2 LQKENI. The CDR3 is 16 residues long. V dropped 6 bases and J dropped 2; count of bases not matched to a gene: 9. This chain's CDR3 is CASSARGQGNTDTQYF. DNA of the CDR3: TGTGCCAGCTCGGCTCGGGGACAGGGCAACACAGATACGCAGTATTTT.

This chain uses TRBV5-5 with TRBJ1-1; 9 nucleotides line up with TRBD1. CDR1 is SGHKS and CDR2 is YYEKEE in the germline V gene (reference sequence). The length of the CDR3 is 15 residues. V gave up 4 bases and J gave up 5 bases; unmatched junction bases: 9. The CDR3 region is CASSRRTGEGTEAFF. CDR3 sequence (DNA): TGTGCCAGCAGCAGGCGGACAGGGGAGGGTACTGAAGCTTTCTTT.

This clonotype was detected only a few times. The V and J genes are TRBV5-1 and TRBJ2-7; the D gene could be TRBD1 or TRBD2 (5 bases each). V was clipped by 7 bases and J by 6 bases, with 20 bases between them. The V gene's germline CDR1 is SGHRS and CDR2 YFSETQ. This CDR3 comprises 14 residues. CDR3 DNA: TGCGCCAGCCACCTCCGGGACGCCTCGGGCGAGCAGTACTTC. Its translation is CASHLRDASGEQYF.

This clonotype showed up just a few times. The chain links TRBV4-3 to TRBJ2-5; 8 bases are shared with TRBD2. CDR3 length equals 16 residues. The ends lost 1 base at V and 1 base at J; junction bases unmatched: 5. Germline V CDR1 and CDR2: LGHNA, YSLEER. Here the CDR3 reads CASSQGATSGQETQYF. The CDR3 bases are TGCGCCAGCAGCCAAGGGGCAACTAGCGGCCAAGAGACCCAGTACTTC.

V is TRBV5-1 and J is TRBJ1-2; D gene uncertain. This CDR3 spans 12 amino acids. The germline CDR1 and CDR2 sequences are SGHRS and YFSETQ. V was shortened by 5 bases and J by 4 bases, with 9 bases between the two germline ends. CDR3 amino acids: CASSPERYGYTF. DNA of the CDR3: TGCGCCAGCAGTCCGGAGCGCTATGGCTACACCTTC.

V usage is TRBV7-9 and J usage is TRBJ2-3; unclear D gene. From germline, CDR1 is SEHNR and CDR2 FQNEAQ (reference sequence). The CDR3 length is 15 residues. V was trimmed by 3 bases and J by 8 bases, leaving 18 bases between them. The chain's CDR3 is CASSLDLPLMGTQYF. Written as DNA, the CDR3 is TGTGCCAGCAGCTTGGATCTTCCCTTAATGGGTACGCAGTATTTT.

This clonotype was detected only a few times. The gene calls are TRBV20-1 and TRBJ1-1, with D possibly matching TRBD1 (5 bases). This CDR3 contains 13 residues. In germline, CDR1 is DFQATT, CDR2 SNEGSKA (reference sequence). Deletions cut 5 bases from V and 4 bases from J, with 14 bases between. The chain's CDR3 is CSALGAVGTEAFF. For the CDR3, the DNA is TGCAGTGCTCTAGGGGCGGTGGGCACTGAAGCTTTCTTT.

CDR3 in amino acids: CASSVGTGQETQYF. As DNA, the CDR3 is TGTGCCAGCAGCGTAGGTACTGGCCAAGAGACCCAGTACTTC. This chain connects TRBV9 to TRBJ2-5; D ambiguous. Germline V gives CDR1 SGDLS, CDR2 YYNGEE. Between the trimmed V and J ends, which lost 0 bases and 1 base, there was a span of 7 bases. CDR3 length: 14 residues.

The chain's CDR3 is CASSGQGLGMEQFF. CDR3 nucleotide sequence: TGTGCCAGCTCGGGCCAGGGGTTAGGAATGGAGCAGTTCTTC. The chain combines TRBV18 with TRBJ2-1; weak D call: TRBD1 (6 bases). This CDR3 is 14 amino acids long. The V end lost 6 bases, the J end lost 10 bases, and 19 bases lay between the germline ends. CDR1 and CDR2 (germline): KGHSH, LQKENI.

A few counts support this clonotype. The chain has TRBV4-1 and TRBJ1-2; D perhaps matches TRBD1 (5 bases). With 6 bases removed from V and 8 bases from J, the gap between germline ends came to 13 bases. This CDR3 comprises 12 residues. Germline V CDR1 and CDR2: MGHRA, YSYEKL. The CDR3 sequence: CASSFSRAGYTF. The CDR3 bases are TGCGCCAGCAGTTTCTCCAGGGCAGGCTACACCTTC.